This note documents a single TCR beta chain sequence. TCRdb re-analysed the 5' RACE reads in MiXCR, keeping a single row per CDR3 protein. The data hold around 370,000 distinct CDR3 sequences, with around 21% observed a single time. Germline V CDR1 and CDR2: SGHAT, FQNNGV. V was trimmed by 6 bases and J by 5 bases, leaving 28 bases between them. The CDR3 is 18 residues long. The data belong to a study of T-cell memory formation after mild COVID-19. The source is an adult woman who had mild COVID-19 (a few samples of this study predate the infection). Cell type and time point are not known. The chain carries TRBV11-2 and TRBJ2-5, with D maybe TRBD2 (5 bases). The material sequenced was PBMCs or a T cell subset sorted from them (not recorded which). In DNA form, the CDR3 reads TGTGCCAGCAGGGGCCCGCGTGGCGGGCTTCCGAGAGGGGAGACCCAGTACTTC. It codes for CASRGPRGGLPRGETQYF.